This paragraph reports one TCR beta chain. Authors' data handling: Estimates of nucleated cell counts were drawn from the amplification of reference gene primers. Using immunoSEQ multiplex PCR, the repertoire was profiled, and TCRdb retains in-frame clones only, with some absent. V, J and clone size derive from that table, while D and trimming were established from the DNA sequence. This sample has approximately 260,000 clones, with about 80% found just once. The source of the sample is a study of blood T cell repertoires in COVID-19. Study information: Some COVID-19 samples were acute and others convalescent; all came from the United States, Italy and Spain. The analysed material was cDNA or gDNA that came from T cells, B-cell-depleted T cells, or PBMCs.

Researchers sorted participants into cohorts using their self-reported clinical history. Unmatched junction bases numbered 4, after V lost 3 bases and J lost 1 base. CDR1 and CDR2 (germline): SQVTM, ANQGSEA. The CDR3 loop spans 14 amino acids. The rearrangement uses TRBV29-1 and TRBJ1-1; 8 nucleotides match TRBD1. Sequencing was done on a sample of PBMCs or T cells enriched from blood (not recorded which). The TCR sequence derives from a man aged 25 to 40 with acute COVID-19. The CDR3 DNA sequence: TGCAGCGTTGACACAGGGGGAAGGAACACTGAAGCTTTCTTT. Translated, it gives CSVDTGGRNTEAFF.